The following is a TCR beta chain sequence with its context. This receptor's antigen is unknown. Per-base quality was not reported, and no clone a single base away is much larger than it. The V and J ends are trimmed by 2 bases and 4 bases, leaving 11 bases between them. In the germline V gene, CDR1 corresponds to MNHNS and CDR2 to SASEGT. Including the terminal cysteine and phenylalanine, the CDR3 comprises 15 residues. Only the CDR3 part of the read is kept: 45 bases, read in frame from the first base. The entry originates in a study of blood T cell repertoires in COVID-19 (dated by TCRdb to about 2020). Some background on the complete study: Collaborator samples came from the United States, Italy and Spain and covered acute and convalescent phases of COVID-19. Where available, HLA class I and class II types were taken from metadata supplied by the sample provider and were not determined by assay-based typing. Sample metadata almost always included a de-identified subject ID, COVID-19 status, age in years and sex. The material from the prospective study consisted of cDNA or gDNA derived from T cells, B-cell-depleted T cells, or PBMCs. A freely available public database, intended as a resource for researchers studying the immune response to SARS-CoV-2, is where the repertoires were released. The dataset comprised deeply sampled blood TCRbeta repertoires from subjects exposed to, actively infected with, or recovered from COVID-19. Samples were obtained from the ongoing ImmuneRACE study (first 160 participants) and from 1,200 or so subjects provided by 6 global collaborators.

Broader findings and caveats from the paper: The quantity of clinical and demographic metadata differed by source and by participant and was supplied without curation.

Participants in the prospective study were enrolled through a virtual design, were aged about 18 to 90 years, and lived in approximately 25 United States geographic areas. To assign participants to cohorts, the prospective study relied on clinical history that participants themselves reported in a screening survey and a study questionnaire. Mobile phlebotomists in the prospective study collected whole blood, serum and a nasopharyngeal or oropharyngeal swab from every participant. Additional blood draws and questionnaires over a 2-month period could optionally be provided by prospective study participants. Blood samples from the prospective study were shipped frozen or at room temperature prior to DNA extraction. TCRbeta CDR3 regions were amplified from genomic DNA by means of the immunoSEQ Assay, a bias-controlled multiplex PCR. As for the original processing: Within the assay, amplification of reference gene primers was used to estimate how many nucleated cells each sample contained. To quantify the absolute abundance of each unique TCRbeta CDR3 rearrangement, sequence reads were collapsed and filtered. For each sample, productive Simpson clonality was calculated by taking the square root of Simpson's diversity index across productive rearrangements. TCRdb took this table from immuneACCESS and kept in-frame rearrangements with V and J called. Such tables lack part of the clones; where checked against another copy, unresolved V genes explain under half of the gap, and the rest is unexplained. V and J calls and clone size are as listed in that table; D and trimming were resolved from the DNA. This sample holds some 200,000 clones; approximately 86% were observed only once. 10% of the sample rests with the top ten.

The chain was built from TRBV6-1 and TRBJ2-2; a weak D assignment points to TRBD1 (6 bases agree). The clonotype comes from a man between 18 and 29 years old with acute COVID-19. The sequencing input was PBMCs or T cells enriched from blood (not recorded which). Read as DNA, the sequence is TGTGCCAGCAGTGAACAGGGGAAGGGCACCGGGGAGCTGTTTTTT. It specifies CASSEQGKGTGELFF.